This passage covers 10 T cell receptor beta chains from one sample sequenced in a study of blood T cell repertoires in COVID-19. TCRdb's table, derived via immunoSEQ multiplex PCR, lists solely in-frame clones and lacks some. The repertoire holds about 61,000 clones, with around 73% as singletons. Source material: peripheral blood. These TCRs come from an older man with active or convalescent COVID-19.

This chain links TRBV19 with TRBJ1-3; D may be TRBD1 (6 bases). The CDR3 contains 14 residues. Per germline, CDR1 LNHDA and CDR2 SQIVND (reference sequence). V shed 7 bases and J shed 1 base, with 11 bases lying between them. The CDR3 nucleotides are TGTGCCAGTATCTCCCAGGGGTCTGGAAACACCATATATTTT. Encoded protein: CASISQGSGNTIYF.

The chain carries TRBV24-1 and TRBJ2-5; 8 bases map to TRBD1. Germline V gene data show CDR1 as KGHDR and CDR2 as SFDVKD. With V trimmed by 4 bases and J by 2 bases, 5 bases remained unmatched. The CDR3 runs to 15 residues. The CDR3 DNA sequence: TGTGCCACCAGTGACCCGACAGGGGCACAAGAGACCCAGTACTTC. Protein sequence: CATSDPTGAQETQYF.

The chain joins TRBV10-3 to TRBJ1-3; TRBD1 is a possible D gene (5 bases). Germline assignment: CDR1 ENHRY and CDR2 SYGVKD. This CDR3 is 16 amino acids long. CDR3 residues: CPQRPQESRPGNTIYF. The CDR3 DNA follows: TGTCCTCAGAGACCACAGGAATCCAGGCCTGGAAACACCATATATTTT.

V gene TRBV19 combines with J gene TRBJ1-3; D remains ambiguous. The length of the CDR3 is 16 residues. Germline values: CDR1 LNHDA, CDR2 SQIVND (reference sequence). V dropped 5 bases and J dropped 0 bases, with 14 bases sitting between them. CDR3 in amino acids: CASSRTVGSSGNTIYF. CDR3 nucleotide sequence: TGTGCCAGTAGTCGGACTGTTGGGTCCTCTGGAAACACCATATATTTT.

The CDR3 DNA sequence: TGTGCCAGCAGTTTATCCCCGGGACTGGGCTCGATCCAAGAGACCCAGTACTTC. Amino acids: CASSLSPGLGSIQETQYF. The gene calls are TRBV28 and TRBJ2-5; D may be TRBD2 (6 bases). The germline V gene has CDR1 MDHEN and CDR2 SYDVKM. The CDR3 has 18 residues. The germline V and J ends were trimmed by 1 base and 1 base, with 19 bases remaining between them.

In regard to this clone: Relative to the germline gene, one junction end is altered; a read error may explain this. The gene calls are TRBV7-6 and TRBJ2-1; 9 bases fit TRBD1. The CDR3 extends over 12 amino acids. CDR1 is SGHVS and CDR2 is FNYEAQ in the germline V gene. In nucleotides, the CDR3 is TGTGCCAGTAGCTTGGACAGGGGCGGGCAGTTCTTC. This translates into CASSLDRGGQFF.

The chain is built from TRBV7-6 and TRBJ2-7; D remains unclear. The V gene lost 1 base and the J gene lost 2 bases, with 9 bases spanning the gap. Germline V lookup: CDR1 SGHVS, CDR2 FNYEAQ. This CDR3 is built from 14 residues. The CDR3 DNA reads TGTGCCAGCAGCTTAGGAACGGTTACCTACGAGCAGTACTTC. As protein: CASSLGTVTYEQYF.

The chain joins TRBV7-2 to TRBJ2-2; possibly TRBD2 for D (6 bases). Deletions cut 3 bases from V and 3 bases from J, with 11 bases between. Germline CDR1 and CDR2: SGHTA and FQGNSA. The CDR3 length is 15 residues. In DNA, the CDR3 is TGTGCCAGCAGCTTGGCGCGGGACTACACCGGGGAGCTGTTTTTT. Protein sequence: CASSLARDYTGELFF.

This chain links TRBV18 with TRBJ1-6; 7 nucleotides agree with TRBD1. J was trimmed by 8 bases and V by 3 bases; bases with no gene match: 4. This CDR3 contains 14 residues. CDR1 KGHSH and CDR2 LQKENI come from the germline V gene. As DNA, the CDR3 is TGTGCCAGCTCACCTAGGGACAGCGATTCACCCCTCCACTTT. Its protein product is CASSPRDSDSPLHF.

This sequence joins TRBV25-1 and TRBJ1-2; 7 bases are a match to TRBD1. The germline V gene has CDR1 MGHDK and CDR2 SYGVNS. V was clipped by 3 bases and J by 4 bases; unmatched bases: 17. This CDR3 has 18 residues. CDR3 sequence: CASSERGIGQADFYGYTF. CDR3 DNA sequence: TGTGCCAGCAGTGAGAGGGGGATTGGACAGGCAGACTTCTATGGCTACACCTTC.